This T cell receptor beta chain derives from a study of blood T cells in healthy people across ages. Points from the study as a whole: Estimates of total diversity, which came from one million sequenced T cells, were considered to be underestimates.

This clonotype was picked up a small number of times. Its antigen is unidentified. Then a second PCR, running roughly 6 to 12 cycles, was carried out with a sample-barcoded 5' primer and a J-beta primer mix. Each TCR beta cDNA got a 12-nucleotide random molecular identifier. TCRdb re-analysed the 5' RACE reads in MiXCR, keeping a single row per CDR3 protein. Of approximately 1.5 million distinct CDR3 sequences in the sample, roughly 43% were seen once. The trim removed 5 bases at V and 0 bases at J, leaving 9 bases unmatched. CDR3 length: 17 residues. The V gene's germline CDR1 is SGHVS and CDR2 FQNEAQ.

V usage is TRBV7-8 and J usage is TRBJ2-3; 9 bases map to TRBD2. Sequences were obtained from blood. The clonotype comes from a woman under 30 in good health. Written as DNA, the CDR3 is TGTGCCAGCAGCACTCCTACTAGCGGGTATAGCACAGATACGCAGTATTTT. Protein product: CASSTPTSGYSTDTQYF.